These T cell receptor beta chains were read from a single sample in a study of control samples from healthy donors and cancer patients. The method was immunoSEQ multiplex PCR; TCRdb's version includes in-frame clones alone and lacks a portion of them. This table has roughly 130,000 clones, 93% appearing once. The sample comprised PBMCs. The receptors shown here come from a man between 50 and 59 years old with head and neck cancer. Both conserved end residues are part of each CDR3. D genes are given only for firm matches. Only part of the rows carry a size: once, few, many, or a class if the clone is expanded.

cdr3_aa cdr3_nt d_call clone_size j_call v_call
CASSQGDRGTGNTIYF TGCGCCAGCAGCCAAGGGGACAGGGGAACAGGAAACACCATATATTTT TRBD1 - TRBJ1-3 TRBV4-1
CASSEARHGELFF TGTGCCAGCAGTGAAGCCCGACACGGGGAGCTGTTTTTT - - TRBJ2-2 TRBV2
CASSPGGRTGAGEQYF TGTGCCAGCTCGCCAGGGGGACGAACAGGGGCCGGTGAGCAGTACTTC TRBD1 - TRBJ2-7 TRBV18
CASSLSGQGRKYEKLFF TGTGCCAGCAGCTTGTCGGGACAGGGGAGGAAGTATGAAAAACTGTTTTTT TRBD1 - TRBJ1-4 TRBV7-2
CASSLGVDTEAFF TGTGCCAGCAGCTTAGGCGTGGACACTGAAGCTTTCTTT - - TRBJ1-1 TRBV7-8
CASSLGGAAYEQYF TGTGCCAGCAGTTTAGGGGGGGCGGCCTACGAGCAGTACTTC - - TRBJ2-7 TRBV28
CASSRDRGEKLFF TGTGCCAGCAGCAGAGACAGGGGGGAAAAACTGTTTTTT TRBD1 - TRBJ1-4 TRBV7-2
CATGQDDEQYF TGTGCCACCGGGCAGGACGACGAGCAGTACTTC - once TRBJ2-7 TRBV24-1
CASSWEAHYGYTF TGTGCCAGCAGTTGGGAGGCGCACTATGGCTACACCTTC - - TRBJ1-2 TRBV6-5
CASSLALSATQYF TGTGCCAGCAGTTTAGCTCTTTCGGCTACGCAGTATTTT - once TRBJ2-3 TRBV27
CASSYRSNYGYTF TGTGCCAGCAGTTACAGAAGTAACTATGGCTACACCTTC - - TRBJ1-2 TRBV6-6
CASRRTVGGENTQYF TGTGCCAGTAGACGGACAGTGGGGGGCGAGAATACGCAGTATTTT - few TRBJ2-3 TRBV19
CAWRTGANYGYTF TGTGCCTGGAGGACAGGAGCTAACTATGGCTACACCTTC - medium-sized TRBJ1-2 TRBV30
CASSSGGKPYNEQFF TGTGCCAGCAGCTCCGGAGGGAAGCCCTACAATGAGCAGTTCTTC - - TRBJ2-1 TRBV14
CASSDDRAQQYF TGTGCCAGCAGCGACGACAGGGCCCAGCAGTACTTC TRBD1 once TRBJ2-7 TRBV13
CASSPALAGGPGDTQYF TGCGCCAGCAGCCCAGCACTAGCGGGGGGGCCCGGAGATACGCAGTATTTT TRBD2 once TRBJ2-3 TRBV5-1
CAISGLAGVSSYNEQFF TGTGCCATCAGTGGGTTAGCGGGGGTTAGCTCCTACAATGAGCAGTTCTTC TRBD2 - TRBJ2-1 TRBV10-3
CASSIVGTGRGNTIYF TGTGCCAGTAGTATAGTCGGGACAGGCCGTGGAAACACCATATATTTT TRBD1 - TRBJ1-3 TRBV19
CAWSVDRPNTEAFF TGTGCCTGGAGTGTAGACAGGCCGAACACTGAAGCTTTCTTT - - TRBJ1-1 TRBV30
CASSLGSAGQETQYF TGTGCCAGCAGCTTGGGGAGCGCAGGGCAAGAGACCCAGTACTTC - - TRBJ2-5 TRBV11-2